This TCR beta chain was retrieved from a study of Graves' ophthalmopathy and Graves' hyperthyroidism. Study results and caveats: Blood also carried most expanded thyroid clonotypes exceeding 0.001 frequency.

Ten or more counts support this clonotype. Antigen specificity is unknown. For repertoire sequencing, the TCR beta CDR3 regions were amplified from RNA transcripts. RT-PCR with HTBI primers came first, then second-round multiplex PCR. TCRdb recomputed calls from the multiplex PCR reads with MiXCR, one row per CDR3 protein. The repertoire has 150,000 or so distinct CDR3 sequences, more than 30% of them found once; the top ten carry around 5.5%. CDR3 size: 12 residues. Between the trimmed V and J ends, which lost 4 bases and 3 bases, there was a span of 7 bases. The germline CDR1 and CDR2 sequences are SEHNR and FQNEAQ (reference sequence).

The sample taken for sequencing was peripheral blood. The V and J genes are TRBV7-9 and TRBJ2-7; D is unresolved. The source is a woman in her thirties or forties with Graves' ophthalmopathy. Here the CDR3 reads CASSSGYYEQYF. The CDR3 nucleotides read TGTGCCAGCAGCTCCGGGTACTACGAGCAGTACTTC. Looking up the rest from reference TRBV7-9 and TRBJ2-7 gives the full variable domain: DTGVSQNPRHKITKRGQNVTFRCDPISEHNRLYWYRQTLGQGPEFLTYFQNEAQLEKSRLLSDRFSAERPKGSFSTLEIQRTEQGDSAMYLCASSSGYYEQYFGPGTRLTVT.